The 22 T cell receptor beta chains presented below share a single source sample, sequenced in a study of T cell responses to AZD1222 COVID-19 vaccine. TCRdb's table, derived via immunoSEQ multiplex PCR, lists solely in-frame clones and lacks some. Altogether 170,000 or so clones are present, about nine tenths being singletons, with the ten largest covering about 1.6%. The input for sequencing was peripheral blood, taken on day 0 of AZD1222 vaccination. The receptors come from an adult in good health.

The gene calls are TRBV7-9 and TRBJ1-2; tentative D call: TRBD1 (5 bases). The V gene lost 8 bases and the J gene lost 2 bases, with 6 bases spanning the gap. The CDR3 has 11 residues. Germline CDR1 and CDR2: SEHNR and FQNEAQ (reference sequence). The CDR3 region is CASEGNYGYTF. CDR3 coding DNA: TGTGCCAGCGAGGGGAACTATGGCTACACCTTC.

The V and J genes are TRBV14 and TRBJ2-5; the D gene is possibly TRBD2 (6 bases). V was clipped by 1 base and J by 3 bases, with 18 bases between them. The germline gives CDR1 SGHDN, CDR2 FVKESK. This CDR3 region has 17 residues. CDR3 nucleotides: TGTGCCAGCAGCCAAGGTCGGGTAAGGGGACTCGAAGAGACCCAGTACTTC. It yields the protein CASSQGRVRGLEETQYF.

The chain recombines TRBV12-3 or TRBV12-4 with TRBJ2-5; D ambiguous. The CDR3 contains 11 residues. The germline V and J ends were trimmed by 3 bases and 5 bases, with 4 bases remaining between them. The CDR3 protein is CASSLLETQYF. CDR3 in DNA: TGTGCCAGCAGTTTGTTGGAGACCCAGTACTTC.

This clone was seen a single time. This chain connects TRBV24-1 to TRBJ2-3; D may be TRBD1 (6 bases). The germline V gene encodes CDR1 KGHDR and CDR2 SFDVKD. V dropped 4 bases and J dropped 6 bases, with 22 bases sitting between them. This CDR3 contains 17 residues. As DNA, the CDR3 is TGTGCCACCAGTGACCCACAGGGAACGAGGTCACATGATACGCAGTATTTT. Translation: CATSDPQGTRSHDTQYF.

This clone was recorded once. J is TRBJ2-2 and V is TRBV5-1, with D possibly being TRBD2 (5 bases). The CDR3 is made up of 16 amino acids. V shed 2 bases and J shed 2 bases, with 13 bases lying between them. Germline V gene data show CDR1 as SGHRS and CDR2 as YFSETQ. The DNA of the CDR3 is TGCGCCAGCAGCTTCAGGACTGTAACTAACACCGGGGAGCTGTTTTTT. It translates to CASSFRTVTNTGELFF.

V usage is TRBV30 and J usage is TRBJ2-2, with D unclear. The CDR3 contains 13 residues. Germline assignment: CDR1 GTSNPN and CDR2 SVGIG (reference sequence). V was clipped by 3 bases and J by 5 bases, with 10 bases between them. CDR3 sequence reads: CAWRPLITGELFF. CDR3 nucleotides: TGTGCCTGGAGGCCCCTGATAACCGGGGAGCTGTTTTTT.

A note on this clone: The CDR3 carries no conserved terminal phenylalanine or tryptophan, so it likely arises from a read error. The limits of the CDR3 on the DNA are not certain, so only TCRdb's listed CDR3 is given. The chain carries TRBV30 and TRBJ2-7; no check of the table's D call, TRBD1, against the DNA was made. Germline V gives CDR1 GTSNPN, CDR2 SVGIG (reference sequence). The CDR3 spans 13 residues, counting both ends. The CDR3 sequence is CAWSPTPPRYRVC.

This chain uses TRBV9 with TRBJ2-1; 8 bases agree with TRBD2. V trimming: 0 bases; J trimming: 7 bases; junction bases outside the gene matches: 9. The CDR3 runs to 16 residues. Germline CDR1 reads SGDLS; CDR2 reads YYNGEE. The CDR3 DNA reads TGTGCCAGCAGCGTAGGGCCAGGGACTAGGGGGAATGAGCAGTTCTTC. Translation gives CASSVGPGTRGNEQFF.

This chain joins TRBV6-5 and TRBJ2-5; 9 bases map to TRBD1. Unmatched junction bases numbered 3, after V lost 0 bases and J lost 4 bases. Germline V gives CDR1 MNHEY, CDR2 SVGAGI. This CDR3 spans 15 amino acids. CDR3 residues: CASSYSRDRAETQYF. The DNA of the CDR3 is TGTGCCAGCAGTTACTCACGGGACAGGGCAGAGACCCAGTACTTC.

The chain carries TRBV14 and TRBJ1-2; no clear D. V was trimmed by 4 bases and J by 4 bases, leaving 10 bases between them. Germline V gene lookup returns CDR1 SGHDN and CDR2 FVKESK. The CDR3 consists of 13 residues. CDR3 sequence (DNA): TGTGCCAGCAGCCGGACTGGGAGCTATGGCTACACCTTC. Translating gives CASSRTGSYGYTF.

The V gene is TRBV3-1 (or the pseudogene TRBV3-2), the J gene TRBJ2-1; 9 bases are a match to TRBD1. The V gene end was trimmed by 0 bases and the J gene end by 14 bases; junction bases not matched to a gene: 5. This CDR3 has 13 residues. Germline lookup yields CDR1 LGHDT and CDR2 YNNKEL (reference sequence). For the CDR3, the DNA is TGTGCCAGCAGCCAAGATGACAGGGGGGACGAGTTCTTC. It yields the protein CASSQDDRGDEFF.

The CDR3 reads CASRIGQPQHF. The CDR3 DNA reads TGCGCCAGCAGGATAGGGCAGCCCCAGCATTTT. The rearrangement joins TRBV23-1 to TRBJ1-5; D not resolved. TRBV23-1 is recorded as an ORF, its role being uncertain. Trimming left V 6 bases short and J 7 bases short, with 7 bases between. The CDR3 has 11 amino acids.

The CDR3 is CASSQVFKGNTIYF. Here the CDR3 DNA reads TGCGCCAGCAGCCAAGTTTTTAAGGGAAACACCATATATTTT. The chain joins TRBV4-3 to TRBJ1-3, with D uncertain. Germline loops: CDR1 LGHNA, CDR2 YSLEER. V dropped 1 base and J dropped 4 bases, with 8 bases sitting between them. The CDR3 has 14 residues.

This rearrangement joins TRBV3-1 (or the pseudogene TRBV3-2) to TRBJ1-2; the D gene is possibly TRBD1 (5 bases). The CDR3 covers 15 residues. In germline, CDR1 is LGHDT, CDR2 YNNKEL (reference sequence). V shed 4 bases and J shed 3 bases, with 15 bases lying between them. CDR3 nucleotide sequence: TGTGCCAGCAGCCTAGACGGGGCCAGGCACTATGGCTACACCTTC. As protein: CASSLDGARHYGYTF.

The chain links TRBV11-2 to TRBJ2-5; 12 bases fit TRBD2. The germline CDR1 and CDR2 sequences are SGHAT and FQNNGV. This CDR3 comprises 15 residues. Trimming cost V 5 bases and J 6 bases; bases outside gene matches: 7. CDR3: CASSTLAGGSKTQYF. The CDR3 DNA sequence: TGTGCCAGCAGCACTCTAGCGGGGGGGTCGAAGACCCAGTACTTC.

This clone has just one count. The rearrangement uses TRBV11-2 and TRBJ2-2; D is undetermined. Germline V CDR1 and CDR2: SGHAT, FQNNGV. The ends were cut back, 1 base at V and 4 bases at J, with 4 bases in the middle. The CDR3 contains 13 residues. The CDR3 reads CASSLGSTGELFF. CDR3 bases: TGTGCCAGCAGCTTAGGCAGCACCGGGGAGCTGTTTTTT.

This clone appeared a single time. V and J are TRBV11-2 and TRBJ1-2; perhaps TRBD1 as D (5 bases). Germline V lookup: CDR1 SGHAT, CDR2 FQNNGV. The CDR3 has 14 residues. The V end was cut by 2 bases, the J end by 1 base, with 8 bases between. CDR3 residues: CASSLRDSNYGYTF. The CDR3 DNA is TGTGCCAGCAGCTTACGAGACAGTAACTATGGCTACACCTTC.

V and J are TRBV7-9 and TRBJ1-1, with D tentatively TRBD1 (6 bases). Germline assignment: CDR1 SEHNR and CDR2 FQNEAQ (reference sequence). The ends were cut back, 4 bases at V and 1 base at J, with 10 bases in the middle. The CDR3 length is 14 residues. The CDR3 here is CASSYHRENTEAFF. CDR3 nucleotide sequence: TGTGCCAGCAGCTACCACAGGGAGAACACTGAAGCTTTCTTT.

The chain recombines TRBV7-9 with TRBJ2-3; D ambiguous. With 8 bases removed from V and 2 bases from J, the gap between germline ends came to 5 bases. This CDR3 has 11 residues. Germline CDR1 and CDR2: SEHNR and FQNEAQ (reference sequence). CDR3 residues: CASGITDTQYF. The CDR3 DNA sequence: TGTGCCAGCGGTATCACAGATACGCAGTATTTT.

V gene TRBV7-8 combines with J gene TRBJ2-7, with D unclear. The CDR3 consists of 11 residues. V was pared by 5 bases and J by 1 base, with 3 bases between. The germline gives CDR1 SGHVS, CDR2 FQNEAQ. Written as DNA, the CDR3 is TGTGCCAGCAGCCGTTCCTACGAGCAGTACTTC. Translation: CASSRSYEQYF.

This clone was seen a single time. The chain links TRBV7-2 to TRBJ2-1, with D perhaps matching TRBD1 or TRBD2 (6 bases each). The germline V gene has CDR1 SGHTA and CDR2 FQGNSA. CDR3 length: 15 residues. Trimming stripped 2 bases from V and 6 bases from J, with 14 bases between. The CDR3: CASSLWGAGLNEQFF. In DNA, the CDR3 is TGTGCCAGCAGCTTATGGGGGGCGGGACTCAATGAGCAGTTCTTC.

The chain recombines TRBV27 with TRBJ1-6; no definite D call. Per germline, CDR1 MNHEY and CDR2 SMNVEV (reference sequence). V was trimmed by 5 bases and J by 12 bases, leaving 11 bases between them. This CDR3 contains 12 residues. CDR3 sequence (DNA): TGTGCCAGCAGTCTCCCGCCTTTACCCCTCCACTTT. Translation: CASSLPPLPLHF.